This record covers a single TCR beta chain. Its antigen specificity is not known. Nothing much larger sits one base from this clone, and base qualities are not available. Peripheral blood CD8+ and CD4+ T cells from healthy donors, Susac syndrome patients and multiple sclerosis patients were profiled by high-throughput TCR beta sequencing. The multiple sclerosis controls were treatment-naive patients whose relapsing-remitting disease, either stable or active, fulfilled the revised McDonald criteria. CD8+ TEMRA cells were enriched by FACS, while bulk CD8+ and CD4+ T cells were purified by magnetic negative isolation. Blood was collected in EDTA tubes and processed within 24 hours, with PBMCs isolated through density gradient centrifugation. PBMCs intended for TCR sequencing were cryopreserved in liquid nitrogen and thawed later in a water bath at 37 degrees C. The sorted or isolated CD4+, CD8+ and CD8+ TEMRA cells reached a purity of at least 90%.

RNA was extracted using the RNeasy kit, and roughly 0.5 to 1 ug of the RNA was reverse transcribed with random hexamers. The immunoSEQ multiplex PCR assay, covering 54 Vbeta and 13 Jbeta segments, was used to amplify TCR beta CDR3 regions. To correct PCR amplification bias, a synthetic template baseline was used for both primer optimization and computational correction. From the authors' description of their analysis: Reads were assigned to V, D and J genes according to IMGT and analyzed in immunoSEQ Analyzer, with only productive sequences retained. Clonality was computed as one minus Shannon entropy normalized by log2 of the number of productive unique sequences. For each patient and control, public and private clones were evaluated within the 100 most prevalent clones. A clone was defined as Susac-specific if it was absent from the healthy and MS cohorts, from approximately 980 published viral clones and from other ImmuneACCESS disease sequences. The public reads were reanalyzed by TCRdb: fastp trimming at Q25, MiXCR alignment, in-frame beta chains only. Rows are combined by CDR3 protein, so each entry shows the most common genes and DNA. None of the V and J calls come from the authors' own analysis; TCRdb made them. Here the sample has approximately 200,000 distinct CDR3 sequences; 90% to 97% occur a single time. Clones ranked in the top ten supply more than 0.09% of the sample.

The CDR3 spans 13 residues, from the cysteine through the phenylalanine. The CDR3 DNA has 39 bases and is translated from base 1. CDR1 LGHDT and CDR2 YNNKEL were looked up in the germline V gene (reference sequence). A distance of 15 bases separates the germline ends of V and J, which lose 5 bases and 8 bases respectively. This specimen belongs to a study of CD8 T cells in Susac syndrome (dated by TCRdb to about 2019). Regarding the complete study: Repertoire sequencing was used to test whether CD8+ T cell activation and differentiation in Susac syndrome was antigen driven. Study-wide conclusions, independent of this receptor: The TCR sequencing and HLA analysis was acknowledged to have included a relatively small number of individuals.

The sample consisted of CD4+ T cells from PBMCs. This TCR derives from a human donor with multiple sclerosis. The rearrangement joined TRBV3-1 to TRBJ1-1; the D gene is unclear. The CDR3 sequence is CASSERRTEEAFF. The bases are TGTGCCAGCAGCGAACGCCGGACCGAAGAAGCTTTCTTT.